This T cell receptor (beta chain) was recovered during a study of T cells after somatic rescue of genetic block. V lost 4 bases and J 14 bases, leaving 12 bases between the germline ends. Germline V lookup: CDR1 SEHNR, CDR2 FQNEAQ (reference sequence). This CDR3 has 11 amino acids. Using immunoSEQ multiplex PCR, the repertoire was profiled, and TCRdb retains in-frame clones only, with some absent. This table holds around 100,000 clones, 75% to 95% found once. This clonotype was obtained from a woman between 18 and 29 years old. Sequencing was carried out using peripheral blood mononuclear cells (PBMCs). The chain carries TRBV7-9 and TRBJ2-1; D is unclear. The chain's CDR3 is CASSSKDSEFF. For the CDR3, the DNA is TGTGCCAGCAGCTCTAAAGATTCTGAGTTCTTC.